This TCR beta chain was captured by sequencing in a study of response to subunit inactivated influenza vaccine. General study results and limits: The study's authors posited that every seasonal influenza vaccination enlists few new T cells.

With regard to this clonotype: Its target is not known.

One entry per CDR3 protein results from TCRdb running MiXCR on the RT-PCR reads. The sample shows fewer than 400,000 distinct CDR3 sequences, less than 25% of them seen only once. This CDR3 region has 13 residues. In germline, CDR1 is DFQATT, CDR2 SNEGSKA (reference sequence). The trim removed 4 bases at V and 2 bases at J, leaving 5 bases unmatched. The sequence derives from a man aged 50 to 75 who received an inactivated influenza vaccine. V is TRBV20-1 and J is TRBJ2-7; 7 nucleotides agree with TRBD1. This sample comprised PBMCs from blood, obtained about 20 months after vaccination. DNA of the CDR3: TGCAGTGCTACTCCCGGGACAGCCTACGAGCAGTACTTC. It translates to CSATPGTAYEQYF.